The 25 T cell receptor beta chains presented below share a single source sample, sequenced in a study of neoadjuvant anti-PD-1 for oral cavity cancer. Generated by immunoSEQ multiplex PCR, the TCRdb table keeps only in-frame clones and is missing some. The repertoire holds around 16,000 clones, with more than 70% as singletons. The sequencing here drew on PBMCs, taken before nivolumab (anti-PD-1) treatment. The receptors come from a person aged 40 to 85 with oral cavity squamous cell carcinoma.

This clone was counted only a few times. The V call is TRBV5-8, the J call TRBJ2-3; D may be TRBD2 (5 bases). The CDR3 extends over 15 amino acids. Germline loops: CDR1 SGHTS, CDR2 YDEGEE. V lost 6 bases to trimming and J lost 0 bases, with 14 bases between them. The CDR3 DNA follows: TGTGCCAGCAAGAAAGCGGTTACAAGCACAGATACGCAGTATTTT. Its translation: CASKKAVTSTDTQYF.

The CDR3 region has the DNA TGTGCCAGCAGCGCCGGGACAGGGGGCACAGATACGCAGTATTTT. This encodes CASSAGTGGTDTQYF. This chain connects TRBV25-1 to TRBJ2-3; the match to TRBD1 covers 10 bases. The CDR3 loop spans 15 amino acids. CDR1 is MGHDK, CDR2 SYGVNS, per germline. With 6 bases clipped from V and 1 base from J, the junction kept 4 bases outside the gene matches. Together with reference TRBV25-1 and TRBJ2-3, the CDR3 gives the full variable domain: EADIYQTPRYLVIGTGKKITLECSQTMGHDKMYWYQQDPGMELHLIHYSYGVNSTEKGDLSSESTVSRIRTEHFPLTLESARPSHTSQYLCASSAGTGGTDTQYFGPGTRLTVL.

Here the CDR3 reads CASSELQGNSPLHF. In DNA form, the CDR3 reads TGTGCCAGCAGTGAATTACAGGGTAATTCACCCCTCCACTTT. This chain uses TRBV6-4 with TRBJ1-6; the D gene is possibly TRBD1 (6 bases). The CDR3 sequence is 14 residues long. V gave up 3 bases and J gave up 6 bases, with 9 bases separating them. Germline values: CDR1 MRHNA, CDR2 SNTAGT.

The chain carries TRBV14 and TRBJ2-3; D call uncertain. Germline lookup yields CDR1 SGHDN and CDR2 FVKESK. The CDR3 contains 12 residues. The V and J ends lost 4 bases and 0 bases respectively, with 2 bases between them. The DNA of the CDR3 is TGTGCCAGCAGCCTTAGCACAGATACGCAGTATTTT. Translating it yields CASSLSTDTQYF.

The table lists this clone with a few counts. This chain links TRBV7-9 with TRBJ1-4, with 9 bases that match TRBD1. Trimming took 5 bases from V and 8 from J; bases not matched to a gene: 6. Germline-derived CDR1 and CDR2 are SEHNR and FQNEAQ (reference sequence). The CDR3 covers 14 residues. The CDR3 region is CASSQDRGGEKLFF. The CDR3 bases are TGTGCCAGCAGCCAGGACAGGGGTGGCGAAAAACTGTTTTTT.

The chain joins TRBV25-1 to TRBJ2-7; 10 positions match TRBD1. V shed 7 bases and J 6 bases; nucleotides not matched to a gene: 12. The length of the CDR3 is 15 residues. Germline loops: CDR1 MGHDK, CDR2 SYGVNS. The CDR3 here is CASTPGGTGDTEQYF. DNA for the CDR3: TGTGCCAGCACCCCGGGTGGGACAGGGGATACCGAGCAGTACTTC.

Here the CDR3 reads CASSIQVGGGYTF. In DNA form, the CDR3 reads TGTGCCAGCAGCATACAAGTCGGGGGAGGCTACACCTTC. The chain has TRBV27 and TRBJ1-2, with a weak D call TRBD1 (5 bases). The CDR3 consists of 13 residues. Between the trimmed V and J ends, which lost 6 bases and 8 bases, there was a span of 16 bases. Germline CDR1 and CDR2: MNHEY and SMNVEV (reference sequence).

This chain joins TRBV7-8 and TRBJ2-5; the match to TRBD1 covers 9 bases. Germline assignment: CDR1 SGHVS and CDR2 FQNEAQ. The junction had 5 bases not matched to a gene; V was cut back by 5 bases and J by 1 base. CDR3 length equals 15 residues. The CDR3 is CASSKRTGVQETQYF. In DNA, the CDR3 is TGTGCCAGCAGCAAGCGGACAGGGGTCCAAGAGACCCAGTACTTC.

This rearrangement joins TRBV9 to TRBJ2-5, with D unclear. The CDR3 loop spans 15 amino acids. The V gene's germline CDR1 is SGDLS and CDR2 YYNGEE. Trimming cost V 1 base and J 4 bases, with 14 bases left between them. The CDR3 loop reads CASSVTPWGGETQYF. DNA for the CDR3: TGTGCCAGCAGCGTAACCCCGTGGGGTGGAGAGACCCAGTACTTC. Combining the CDR3 with reference TRBV9 and TRBJ2-5 gives the whole variable domain DSGVTQTPKHLITATGQRVTLRCSPRSGDLSVYWYQQSLDQGLQFLIQYYNGEERAKGNILERFSAQQFPDLHSELNLSSLELGDSALYFCASSVTPWGGETQYFGPGTRLLVL.

The rearrangement uses TRBV27 and TRBJ2-2; the D gene is possibly TRBD1 (6 bases). Germline CDR1 reads MNHEY; CDR2 reads SMNVEV (reference sequence). Trimming took off 5 bases at V and 7 bases at J, with 11 bases between the two ends. There are 13 residues in the CDR3. Here the CDR3 DNA reads TGTGCCAGCAGTAACAGGGACGGCGGGGAGCTGTTTTTT. This encodes CASSNRDGGELFF.

The genes are TRBV19 and TRBJ1-5, with unresolved D. The CDR3 covers 13 residues. Germline V gives CDR1 LNHDA, CDR2 SQIVND (reference sequence). The V end lost 5 bases, the J end lost 2 bases, and 7 bases lay between the germline ends. CDR3 sequence (DNA): TGTGCCAGTAGTTGGCAGCGCAATCAGCCCCAGCATTTT. It codes for CASSWQRNQPQHF.

This clone came up a few times. The CDR3 is CSVEEFREQFF. The CDR3 coding sequence is TGCAGCGTTGAGGAATTCCGGGAGCAGTTCTTC. The rearrangement joins TRBV29-1 to TRBJ2-1; no clear D gene. Trimming removed 3 bases at V and 10 bases at J, with 10 bases between. The CDR3 length is 11 residues. Germline CDR1 is SQVTM and CDR2 is ANQGSEA.

Here the CDR3 DNA reads TGTGCCAGCAGGAAGCTTACAGGGGGACGTAATTCACCCCTCCACTTT. This codes for CASRKLTGGRNSPLHF. The J gene is TRBJ1-6, the V gene TRBV11-2; 8 bases are shared with TRBD1. CDR3 size: 16 residues. Trimming removed 6 bases from V and 6 bases from J; junction bases left unmatched: 10. Germline lookup yields CDR1 SGHAT and CDR2 FQNNGV.

The chain is built from TRBV6-6 and TRBJ1-2; D possibly corresponds to TRBD1 (5 bases). CDR1 and CDR2 (germline): MNHNY, SVGAGI (reference sequence). V gave up 0 bases and J gave up 4 bases, with 15 bases separating them. The CDR3 covers 16 residues. CDR3 DNA: TGTGCCAGCAGTTACTCCGGGGGTCCGCAGGGCTATGGCTACACCTTC. Protein: CASSYSGGPQGYGYTF.

The V gene is TRBV27, the J gene TRBJ2-5, with D possibly matching TRBD1 (5 bases). V lost 4 bases, J lost 2 bases, and 11 bases lay in between. Germline values: CDR1 MNHEY, CDR2 SMNVEV (reference sequence). The CDR3 contains 14 residues. In DNA, the CDR3 is TGTGCCAGCAGTTACCTAGGGGAACAAGAGACCCAGTACTTC. Translation: CASSYLGEQETQYF.

The chain links TRBV6-5 to TRBJ2-7, with D unresolved. CDR1 MNHEY and CDR2 SVGAGI come from the germline V gene. Trimming left V 7 bases short and J 3 bases short, with 13 bases between. This CDR3 has 13 residues. CDR3 sequence: CASNLNVGYEQYF. The DNA of the CDR3 is TGTGCCAGCAACCTCAATGTAGGCTACGAGCAGTACTTC.

The V and J genes are TRBV28 and TRBJ1-4; weak D call: TRBD1 (5 bases). The CDR3 is made up of 14 amino acids. Trimming took 3 bases from V and 4 from J, leaving 9 bases between them. The V gene's germline CDR1 is MDHEN and CDR2 SYDVKM. DNA of the CDR3: TGTGCCAGCAGTTTCGGGGCTTTTAATGAAAAACTGTTTTTT. Its protein is CASSFGAFNEKLFF.

The rearrangement uses TRBV2 and TRBJ2-3, with a weak D call TRBD2 (5 bases). This CDR3 contains 15 residues. Per the germline V gene, CDR1 is SNHLY and CDR2 is FYNNEI. The germline V and J ends were trimmed by 8 bases and 2 bases, with 17 bases remaining between them. The CDR3 sequence is CASRWTRSNTDTQYF. The CDR3 region has the DNA TGTGCCAGCCGATGGACTCGGAGTAACACAGATACGCAGTATTTT.

This clone was seen just once. The CDR3 sequence is CASTNADTQYF. In nucleotides, the CDR3 is TGTGCCAGCACCAACGCAGATACGCAGTATTTT. The chain recombines TRBV7-6 with TRBJ2-3; no definite D call. The CDR3 totals 11 residues. Germline CDR1 reads SGHVS; CDR2 reads FNYEAQ. V was cut by 7 bases and J by 4 bases, with 6 bases left in between. Complete variable domain (other parts from reference TRBV7-6 and TRBJ2-3): GAGVSQSPRYKVTKRGQDVALRCDPISGHVSLYWYRQALGQGPEFLTYFNYEAQQDKSGLPNDRFSAERPEGSISTLTIQRTEQRDSAMYRCASTNADTQYFGPGTRLTVL.

J is TRBJ2-5 and V is TRBV2, with TRBD1 matching over 9 bases. The germline V gene encodes CDR1 SNHLY and CDR2 FYNNEI. The CDR3 sequence is 13 residues long. The V and J ends lost 7 bases and 3 bases, in that order; junction bases with no gene match: 3. CDR3 protein: CASTRDREETQYF. The CDR3 DNA reads as TGTGCCAGCACCCGGGACAGGGAAGAGACCCAGTACTTC.

The rearrangement links TRBV6-5 to TRBJ2-1, with 10 bases lining up with TRBD2. With 6 bases clipped from V and 16 bases from J, the junction kept 12 bases outside the gene matches. Looked up from germline, CDR1 is MNHEY and CDR2 is SVGAGI. This CDR3 is 13 amino acids long. The CDR3 DNA reads as TGTGCCAGCAGCAATTTTCCTACTAGCGGGGCCTTCTTC. The encoded protein is CASSNFPTSGAFF.

V and J are TRBV19 and TRBJ2-2; 12 bases align to TRBD2. CDR1 is LNHDA and CDR2 is SQIVND in the germline V gene (reference sequence). J gave up 3 bases and V 9 bases, and 8 bases lay outside the gene matches. The CDR3 consists of 16 residues. The CDR3 DNA is TGTGCCAGCAGACTAGCGGGAGTTACAGACACCGGGGAGCTGTTTTTT. Amino acid sequence: CASRLAGVTDTGELFF.

The chain carries TRBV4-1 and TRBJ1-2, with 7 bases identical to TRBD1. There are 13 residues in the CDR3. CDR1 MGHRA and CDR2 YSYEKL come from the germline V gene. V was clipped by 4 bases and J by 6 bases; unmatched bases: 5. DNA of the CDR3: TGCGCCAGCAGCCGACTTCAGGGGGATGGCTACACCTTC. Residues: CASSRLQGDGYTF.

Only a few counts were recorded for this clone. V gene TRBV11-2 combines with J gene TRBJ2-3; 8 bases map to TRBD2. The CDR3 sequence is 16 residues long. Germline V gene lookup returns CDR1 SGHAT and CDR2 FQNNGV. Trimming removed 4 bases from V and 3 bases from J; junction bases left unmatched: 9. The chain's CDR3 is CASSSVPGLGTDTQYF. The CDR3, as DNA: TGTGCCAGCAGCTCCGTACCGGGACTAGGGACAGATACGCAGTATTTT.

This clone was detected only a few times. CDR3 sequence (DNA): TGTGCCAGCAGTGACGGGGTAAATGAAGCCTACGAGCAGTACTTC. This encodes CASSDGVNEAYEQYF. The chain employs TRBV2 and TRBJ2-7; a weak D match, TRBD2 (5 bases). The CDR3 spans 15 residues. Trimming pared 3 bases from V and 2 bases from J, leaving 14 bases between. Germline V lookup: CDR1 SNHLY, CDR2 FYNNEI.